The clone carrying this T cell receptor beta chain was seen a single time. A single base separates this from a much larger clone, so it may be a read error. Germline loops: CDR1 MNHEY, CDR2 SVGEGT. The CDR3 is 13 amino acids. Losses at the gene ends were 4 bases for V and 7 bases for J; bases not matched to a gene: 6. MiXCR, run by TCRdb on the RACE reads, gives a single entry per CDR3 protein. The sample holds 80,000 to 100,000 distinct CDR3 sequences; 10% to 14% are singletons and the top ten take 2.5% to 4%. This record comes from a study of human T cells and chemical hapten exposure. This sample's time point: pre-sensitization, week 0. As for treatment: therapeutic diphenylcyclopropenone sensitization with weekly scalp DPC.

V is TRBV6-2 or TRBV6-3 and J is TRBJ1-2; 7 bases fit TRBD1. Sequencing used whole blood, obtained in connection with sensitization to the hapten diphenylcyclopropenone (DPC). This TCR came from a woman aged 60 to 75 with alopecia areata. Some clones in this sample may be carry-over from other donors' samples. The CDR3 DNA reads as TGTGCCAGCAGTTTAGGGACAGCTACTGGCTACACCTTC. Amino acid sequence: CASSLGTATGYTF.